These 19 T cell receptor beta chains came from one sample sequenced in a study of T cells in Graves' hyperthyroidism and ophthalmopathy. Amplified TCR beta CDR3 regions came from RNA transcripts. During a first-round RT-PCR of the TCR CDR3, the HTBI primer set was used. TCRdb used MiXCR to reprocess the multiplex PCR reads, holding one entry per CDR3 protein. Among fewer than 600,000 distinct CDR3 sequences listed, 14% were seen once. Sequencing input: blood. The receptors derive from a woman under 30 with Graves' hyperthyroidism.

This clonotype showed up many times. J is TRBJ1-5 and V is TRBV12-3 or TRBV12-4, with 11 bases matching TRBD1. Trimming at V came to 6 bases and at J to 7 bases, leaving 5 bases not matched to a gene. The CDR3 totals 14 residues. For the CDR3, the DNA is TGTGCCAGCAGGCACGGGACAGGGGGACAGCCCCAGCATTTT. Protein: CASRHGTGGQPQHF.

This clonotype has a count of ten or more. The CDR3, as DNA: TGCAGTGCTAGAGTCGTCAGTAGCACAGATACGCAGTATTTT. This sequence encodes CSARVVSSTDTQYF. This sequence joins TRBV20-1 and TRBJ2-3; D gene uncertain. The CDR3 runs to 14 residues. V was shortened by 1 base and J by 0 bases, with 8 bases between the two germline ends. The germline V gene has CDR1 DFQATT and CDR2 SNEGSKA (reference sequence).

This clonotype appeared many times. J is TRBJ2-5 and V is TRBV9; no definite D call. Germline V CDR1 and CDR2: SGDLS, YYNGEE. V lost 0 bases and J 0 bases, leaving 6 bases between the germline ends. The CDR3 sequence is 14 residues long. CDR3 bases: TGTGCCAGCAGCGTAGCTCTGTACCAAGAGACCCAGTACTTC. It specifies CASSVALYQETQYF.

Many counts were recorded for this clonotype. V is TRBV12-3 or TRBV12-4 and J is TRBJ2-1; tentative D call: TRBD2 (6 bases). The ends were cut back, 1 base at V and 2 bases at J, with 12 bases in the middle. The CDR3 covers 16 residues. In DNA, the CDR3 is TGTGCCAGCAGTTTAGTACGAGGCGGGGCCTACAATGAGCAGTTCTTC. Its translation is CASSLVRGGAYNEQFF.

This chain joins TRBV28 and TRBJ2-5; 9 bases match TRBD2. From germline, CDR1 is MDHEN and CDR2 SYDVKM. The CDR3 has 16 residues. J gave up 5 bases and V 2 bases, and 9 bases lay outside the gene matches. Written as DNA, the CDR3 is TGTGCCAGCAGTTTAGGATCAGCGGGAGGTGCGGAGACCCAGTACTTC. Encoded protein: CASSLGSAGGAETQYF.

This clonotype was observed at least ten times. The chain links TRBV20-1 to TRBJ1-1; 7 bases are shared with TRBD1. CDR3 length equals 15 residues. Germline CDR1 reads DFQATT; CDR2 reads SNEGSKA (reference sequence). With 3 bases clipped from V and 0 bases from J, the junction kept 7 bases outside the gene matches. Here the CDR3 reads CSASLTGAMNTEAFF. CDR3 bases: TGCAGTGCTAGCCTTACAGGGGCAATGAACACTGAAGCTTTCTTT.

Concerning this clonotype itself: A single base separates this from a much larger clone, so it may be a read error. The chain has TRBV5-1 and TRBJ2-4; D gene ambiguous. CDR3 length: 11 residues. CDR1 is SGHRS and CDR2 is YFSETQ in the germline V gene. This CDR3 is CAGSFQNIQYF. Here the CDR3 DNA reads TGCGCCGGCAGCTTCCAAAACATTCAGTACTTC.

V is TRBV10-3 and J is TRBJ2-2, with D uncertain. Germline V gene sequence: CDR1 ENHRY, CDR2 SYGVKD. Trimming removed 0 bases from V and 0 bases from J, with 11 bases in between. The length of the CDR3 is 17 residues. CDR3: CAISESVAISNTGELFF. The CDR3 nucleotides are TGTGCCATCAGTGAGTCTGTCGCAATCTCGAACACCGGGGAGCTGTTTTTT.

This clonotype was found many times. The chain joins TRBV12-3 or TRBV12-4 to TRBJ2-5; 8 bases match TRBD2. The CDR3 covers 16 residues. The V and J ends lost 1 base and 2 bases, in that order; junction bases with no gene match: 6. In nucleotides, the CDR3 is TGTGCCAGCAGTTTAGTCCGACTAGCGACGCAAGAGACCCAGTACTTC. Amino acid sequence: CASSLVRLATQETQYF.

This clonotype was detected once. The chain uses TRBV6-1 and TRBJ1-3; 7 bases are shared with TRBD1. Looked up from germline, CDR1 is MNHNS and CDR2 is SASEGT. V was pared by 7 bases and J by 3 bases, with 9 bases of the junction left unmatched. CDR3 size: 15 residues. The CDR3 is CASMTGYSVGNTIYF. The CDR3 coding sequence is TGTGCCAGCATGACAGGGTATTCAGTTGGAAACACCATATATTTT.

The chain links TRBV6-1 to TRBJ2-7, with 9 nucleotides matching TRBD2. CDR3 length: 13 amino acids. Germline-derived CDR1 and CDR2 are MNHNS and SASEGT. Losses at the gene ends were 9 bases for V and 6 bases for J; bases not matched to a gene: 9. The CDR3 reads CARISGSGLEQYV. The CDR3 DNA sequence: TGTGCCAGGATTAGCGGGAGCGGGCTCGAGCAGTACGTC.

This clonotype came up a few times. The chain couples TRBV20-1 to TRBJ2-5; a possible D gene is TRBD2 (7 bases). Trimming removed 5 bases from V and 1 base from J, with 11 bases in between. CDR3 length: 13 residues. Germline CDR1 is DFQATT and CDR2 is SNEGSKA (reference sequence). The CDR3 DNA reads TGCAGTGCTGGGGGGGGGGCCCAAGAGACCCAGTACTTC. It translates to CSAGGGAQETQYF.

The chain combines TRBV7-9 with TRBJ2-7; TRBD1 agrees at 12 bases. The V gene end was trimmed by 3 bases and the J gene end by 5 bases; junction bases not matched to a gene: 5. The germline CDR1 and CDR2 sequences are SEHNR and FQNEAQ (reference sequence). CDR3 length equals 15 residues. The CDR3 DNA is TGTGCCAGCAGCTTGGGACAGGGGGCTTTCGACGAGCAGTACTTC. This codes for CASSLGQGAFDEQYF.

This clonotype occurred many times. The chain couples TRBV7-9 to TRBJ2-7; 8 bases match TRBD1. V dropped 6 bases and J dropped 7; count of bases not matched to a gene: 5. This CDR3 region has 12 residues. Germline CDR1 SEHNR, CDR2 FQNEAQ (reference sequence). The CDR3 sequence is CASSPQGAEQYF. The DNA for the CDR3 is TGTGCCAGCAGTCCGCAGGGGGCAGAGCAGTACTTC.

This clonotype appeared many times. This chain uses TRBV12-3 or TRBV12-4 with TRBJ2-4; TRBD2 matches at 11 bases. The CDR3 extends over 16 amino acids. V lost 6 bases to trimming and J lost 2 bases; unmatched junction nucleotides: 6. The CDR3 loop is CASSLLAGATKNIQYF. The CDR3 DNA follows: TGTGCCAGCAGCCTACTAGCGGGAGCGACCAAAAACATTCAGTACTTC.

This clonotype was recorded at least ten times. This rearrangement joins TRBV12-3 or TRBV12-4 to TRBJ1-2, with D uncertain. The CDR3 length is 16 residues. V lost 7 bases, J lost 7 bases, and 25 bases lay in between. The CDR3 DNA reads as TGTGCCAGCAAGGATGGGTCAAGGATCCTTTCTGCTGGCTACACCTTC. This codes for CASKDGSRILSAGYTF.

To note about this clonotype: Possible read error: a much larger clone is one base away. This chain uses TRBV12-3 or TRBV12-4 with TRBJ2-1, with 8 bases fitting TRBD2. The CDR3 is 16 amino acids. V dropped 3 bases and J dropped 3; count of bases not matched to a gene: 7. DNA for the CDR3: TGTGCCAGCAGTTTGTCGGAACTAGCGGTCTACAATGAGCAGTTCTTC. Protein sequence: CASSLSELAVYNEQFF.

In this sample, this clonotype turned up many times. This chain uses TRBV24-1 with TRBJ2-5; D remains ambiguous. CDR1 and CDR2 (germline): KGHDR, SFDVKD. With 4 bases removed from V and 8 bases from J, the gap between germline ends came to 16 bases. This CDR3 spans 14 amino acids. CDR3 sequence: CATSDPGRKGTQYF. DNA for the CDR3: TGTGCCACCAGTGACCCGGGCCGAAAGGGAACCCAGTACTTC.

This rearrangement joins TRBV5-4 to TRBJ2-2; D is unresolved. The CDR3 is 15 residues long. The ends were cut back, 4 bases at V and 1 base at J, with 11 bases in the middle. Germline V CDR1 and CDR2: SGHNT, YYREEE (reference sequence). CDR3 loop: CASSLRQMNTGELFF. The CDR3 DNA reads as TGTGCCAGCAGCCTTAGACAAATGAACACCGGGGAGCTGTTTTTT.